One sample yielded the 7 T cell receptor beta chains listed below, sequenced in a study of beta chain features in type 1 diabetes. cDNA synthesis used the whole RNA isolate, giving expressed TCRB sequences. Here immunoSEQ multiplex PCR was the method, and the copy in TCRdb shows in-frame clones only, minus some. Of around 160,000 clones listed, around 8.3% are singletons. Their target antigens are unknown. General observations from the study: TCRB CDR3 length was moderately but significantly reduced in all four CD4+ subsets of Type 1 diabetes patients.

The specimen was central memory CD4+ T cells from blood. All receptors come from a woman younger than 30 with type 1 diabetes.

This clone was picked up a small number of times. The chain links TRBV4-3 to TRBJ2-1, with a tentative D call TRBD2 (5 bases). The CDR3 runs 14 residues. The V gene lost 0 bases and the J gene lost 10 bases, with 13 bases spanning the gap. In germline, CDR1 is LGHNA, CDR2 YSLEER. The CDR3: CASSQDYGETEQFF. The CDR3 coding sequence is TGCGCCAGCAGCCAAGATTACGGGGAGACGGAGCAGTTCTTC.

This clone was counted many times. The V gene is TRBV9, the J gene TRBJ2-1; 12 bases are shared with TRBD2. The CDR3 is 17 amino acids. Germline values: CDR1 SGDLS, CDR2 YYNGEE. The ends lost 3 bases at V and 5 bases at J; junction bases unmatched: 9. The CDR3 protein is CASSASWTSGVHNEQFF. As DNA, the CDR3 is TGTGCCAGCAGCGCCTCGTGGACTAGCGGGGTACACAATGAGCAGTTCTTC.

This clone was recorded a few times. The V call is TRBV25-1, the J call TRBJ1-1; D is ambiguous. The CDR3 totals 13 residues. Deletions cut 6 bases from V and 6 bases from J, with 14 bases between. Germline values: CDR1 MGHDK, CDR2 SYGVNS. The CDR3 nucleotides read TGTGCCAGCAGCTACATGAATGAGGCTGAAGCTTTCTTT. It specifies CASSYMNEAEAFF.

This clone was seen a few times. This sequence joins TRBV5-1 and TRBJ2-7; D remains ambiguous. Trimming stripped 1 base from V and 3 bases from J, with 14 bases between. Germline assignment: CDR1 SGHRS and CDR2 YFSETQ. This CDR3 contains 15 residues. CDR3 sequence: CASSLNPGFDYEQYF. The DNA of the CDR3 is TGCGCCAGCAGCTTGAATCCCGGGTTCGACTACGAGCAGTACTTC.

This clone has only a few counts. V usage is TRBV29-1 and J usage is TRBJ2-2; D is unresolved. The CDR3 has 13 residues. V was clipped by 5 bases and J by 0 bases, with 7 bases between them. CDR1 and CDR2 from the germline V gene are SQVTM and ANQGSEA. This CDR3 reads CSVTETNTGELFF. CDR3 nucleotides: TGCAGCGTTACTGAAACGAACACCGGGGAGCTGTTTTTT.

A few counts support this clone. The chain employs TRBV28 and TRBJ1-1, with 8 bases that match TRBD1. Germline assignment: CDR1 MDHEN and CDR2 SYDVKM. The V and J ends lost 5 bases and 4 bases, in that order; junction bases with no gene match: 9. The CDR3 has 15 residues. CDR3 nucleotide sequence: TGTGCCAGCAGTCCCGGACAGGGAGCGGCCACTGAAGCTTTCTTT. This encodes CASSPGQGAATEAFF.

Written as DNA, the CDR3 is TGTGCCACCAGCGGACAGGGTGTCGGGCAGCCCCAGCATTTT. Translation gives CATSGQGVGQPQHF. The chain employs TRBV15 and TRBJ1-5; 8 nucleotides line up with TRBD1. The CDR3 runs 14 residues. V shed 5 bases and J 7 bases; nucleotides not matched to a gene: 7. CDR1 LNHNV and CDR2 YYDKDF come from the germline V gene (reference sequence). Full variable domain (missing parts from reference TRBV15 and TRBJ1-5): DAMVIQNPRYQVTQFGKPVTLSCSQTLNHNVMYWYQQKSSQAPKLLFHYYDKDFNNEADTPDNFQSRRPNTSFCFLDIRSPGLGDTAMYLCATSGQGVGQPQHFGDGTRLSIL.